The 2 T cell receptor beta chains below come from one sample, sequenced in a study of graft-versus-host responses after intestinal transplantation. Measured with immunoSEQ multiplex PCR; TCRdb has only the in-frame clones, and not every one. The sample has approximately 12,000 clones; 83% are singletons. The source material was PBMCs, sampled roughly 130 days after transplant. Receptors originate from a human patient who received an intestinal transplant, so some T cells may come from the graft donor.

The chain is built from TRBV7-8 and TRBJ1-5, with D perhaps TRBD1 (5 bases). Trimming removed 5 bases from V and 7 bases from J, with 9 bases in between. Germline V CDR1 and CDR2: SGHVS, FQNEAQ. The CDR3 loop spans 12 amino acids. The CDR3 is CASSRDRQPQHF. CDR3 sequence (DNA): TGTGCCAGCAGCAGGGACCGCCAGCCCCAGCATTTT.

This chain connects TRBV27 to TRBJ2-6; 7 nucleotides agree with TRBD2. CDR1 MNHEY and CDR2 SMNVEV come from the germline V gene (reference sequence). The CDR3 loop spans 18 amino acids. J gave up 2 bases and V 2 bases, and 9 bases lay outside the gene matches. The chain's CDR3 is CASSLRAGASPGANVLTF. The CDR3, as DNA: TGTGCCAGCAGTTTAAGGGCGGGAGCCAGCCCTGGGGCCAACGTCCTGACTTTC.